The 22 T cell receptor beta chains listed next were all sequenced from one sample in a study of breast tumors, draining lymph nodes, adjacent tissues. MiXCR, applied by TCRdb to the multiplex PCR reads, yields one record per CDR3 protein. The sample gives approximately 170,000 distinct CDR3 sequences, 30% to 35% of which show up once; around 4.1% is in the top ten. Axillary draining lymph nodes of breast cancer patients supplied the node samples. What was sequenced was axillary lymph node tissue. These receptors all come from a female donor with breast cancer. Some clones in this sample may be carry-over from other donors' samples.

The rearrangement links TRBV20-1 to TRBJ1-6, with 7 bases fitting TRBD1. Per the germline V gene, CDR1 is DFQATT and CDR2 is SNEGSKA (reference sequence). The CDR3 contains 15 residues. The J segment lost 8 bases and the V segment lost 0 bases, leaving 7 bases of the junction unmatched. The CDR3 sequence is CSARDGGTAYSPLHF. Here the CDR3 DNA reads TGCAGTGCTAGAGATGGCGGGACAGCCTATTCACCCCTCCACTTT.

By share of the sample, this clonotype is medium-sized. The chain is built from TRBV2 and TRBJ1-2; perhaps TRBD1 as D (6 bases). The CDR3 runs to 14 residues. Trimming took 6 bases from V and 5 from J, leaving 16 bases between them. From germline, CDR1 is SNHLY and CDR2 FYNNEI. In DNA, the CDR3 is TGTGCCAGCAGCCGGGACACGCTCGGATATGGCTACACCTTC. Translation gives CASSRDTLGYGYTF.

This clonotype has ten or more counts. The chain joins TRBV6-5 to TRBJ2-1; 12 bases fit TRBD2. The CDR3 is made up of 14 amino acids. The V gene's germline CDR1 is MNHEY and CDR2 SVGAGI. Trimming removed 5 bases from V and 8 bases from J; junction bases left unmatched: 4. This CDR3 reads CASSQLAGGYEQFF. The CDR3 DNA sequence: TGTGCCAGCAGTCAGCTAGCGGGAGGGTATGAGCAGTTCTTC.

At least ten counts were recorded for this clonotype. J is TRBJ2-3 and V is TRBV11-2; no definite D call. This CDR3 spans 17 amino acids. CDR1 is SGHAT, CDR2 FQNNGV, per germline. The V and J ends lost 3 bases and 2 bases respectively, with 18 bases between them. CDR3 nucleotides: TGTGCCAGCAGCTTCCACCAGGACGCCTCTCACACAGATACGCAGTATTTT. It specifies CASSFHQDASHTDTQYF.

This clonotype was recorded a few times. This sequence may be a read error, since a much larger clone differs from it by one base. V and J are TRBV20-1 and TRBJ2-5, with TRBD1 as a possible D gene (5 bases). In germline, CDR1 is DFQATT, CDR2 SNEGSKA (reference sequence). The CDR3 loop spans 14 amino acids. Written as DNA, the CDR3 is TGCAGTGCCCTGGCGGCAGGGAACCAAGAGACCCAGTGCTTC. This translates into CSALAAGNQETQCF.

The table lists this clonotype with many counts. This rearrangement joins TRBV7-9 to TRBJ2-1; D is uncertain. This CDR3 spans 11 amino acids. V shed 5 bases and J shed 9 bases, with 8 bases lying between them. Germline-derived CDR1 and CDR2 are SEHNR and FQNEAQ (reference sequence). DNA of the CDR3: TGTGCCAGCAGCCCTGTACGTGAGCAGTTCTTC. Residues: CASSPVREQFF.

The chain is built from TRBV5-8 and TRBJ2-3, with D perhaps matching TRBD1 or TRBD2 (5 bases each). Trimming removed 2 bases from V and 4 bases from J, with 14 bases in between. This CDR3 spans 15 amino acids. Looked up from germline, CDR1 is SGHTS and CDR2 is YDEGEE. DNA for the CDR3: TGTGCCAGCAGCTTTTCGGGGACCCCCGCAGATACGCAGTATTTT. Translating gives CASSFSGTPADTQYF.

A word on this clonotype: A much larger clonotype is one base distant, so this may be a read error. The V gene is TRBV7-2, the J gene TRBJ1-5; TRBD1 matches 8 bases. Trimming removed 8 bases from V and 3 bases from J; junction bases left unmatched: 12. The CDR3 length is 16 residues. Germline V gene sequence: CDR1 SGHTA, CDR2 FQGNSA. In nucleotides, the CDR3 is TGTGCCAGCGGCGCGAAGACAGGGGTATTCAATCAGCCCCAGCATTTT. Amino acid sequence: CASGAKTGVFNQPQHF.

The rearrangement uses TRBV29-1 and TRBJ1-4, with TRBD1 as a possible D gene (6 bases). Trimming removed 4 bases at V and 2 bases at J, with 14 bases between. The germline CDR1 and CDR2 sequences are SQVTM and ANQGSEA. The CDR3 spans 15 residues. In DNA, the CDR3 is TGCAGCGTTGTAACTAGCGGGGGCACTAATGAAAAACTGTTTTTT. Its protein product is CSVVTSGGTNEKLFF.

This clonotype has ten or more counts. The chain couples TRBV2 to TRBJ2-1; possibly TRBD2 for D (6 bases). Germline V lookup: CDR1 SNHLY, CDR2 FYNNEI. The V and J ends lost 4 bases and 9 bases respectively, with 7 bases between them. The CDR3 is 11 amino acids. CDR3 loop: CASSGGGEQFF. In DNA, the CDR3 is TGTGCCAGCAGTGGGGGAGGTGAGCAGTTCTTC.

The sample holds many counts of this clonotype. The V and J genes are TRBV6-4 and TRBJ1-2; 9 positions agree with TRBD1. The germline V gene has CDR1 MRHNA and CDR2 SNTAGT. V shed 7 bases, J shed 3 bases, and the junction held 9 bases outside the gene matches. The CDR3 runs to 15 residues. The CDR3, as DNA: TGTGCCAGCAAAATCACAGGGGGCAATGACTATGGCTACACCTTC. Its translation: CASKITGGNDYGYTF.

This clonotype was seen repeatedly, ten times or more. This chain joins TRBV20-1 and TRBJ2-7, with 7 bases that match TRBD1. V was pared by 6 bases and J by 3 bases, with 11 bases of the junction left unmatched. Germline CDR1 DFQATT, CDR2 SNEGSKA (reference sequence). The CDR3 is 14 residues long. The CDR3 protein is CSAPGQAALYEQYF. The DNA of the CDR3 is TGCAGTGCCCCCGGACAGGCCGCCCTCTACGAGCAGTACTTC.

This clonotype showed up many times. The CDR3 nucleotides are TGTGCCAGCAGTGTCAGGGGTGGGGAGCAGTACTTC. Translating gives CASSVRGGEQYF. The chain employs TRBV12-3 or TRBV12-4 and TRBJ2-7; D possibly corresponds to TRBD1 (6 bases). There are 12 residues in the CDR3. The ends were cut back, 5 bases at V and 7 bases at J, with 12 bases in the middle.

This clonotype was seen at least ten times. CDR3 sequence: CASSLRGHLYEQYF. Written as DNA, the CDR3 is TGTGCCAGCAGTCTAAGGGGACACCTTTACGAGCAGTACTTC. The J gene is TRBJ2-7, the V gene TRBV27, with a possible D match to TRBD1 (6 bases). This CDR3 has 14 amino acids. V lost 5 bases and J 4 bases, leaving 15 bases between the germline ends. Germline assignment: CDR1 MNHEY and CDR2 SMNVEV (reference sequence).

This sequence joins TRBV20-1 and TRBJ2-5, with 8 bases aligning to TRBD2. In germline, CDR1 is DFQATT, CDR2 SNEGSKA (reference sequence). With V trimmed by 2 bases and J by 5 bases, 16 bases remained unmatched. The CDR3 totals 17 residues. CDR3 sequence: CSARPDGSGTRGETQYF. The CDR3 DNA follows: TGCAGTGCTAGACCGGATGGTAGCGGGACTCGGGGGGAGACCCAGTACTTC.

The table lists this clonotype with many counts. The chain is built from TRBV20-1 and TRBJ2-7; no firm D call. The CDR3 has 14 amino acids. CDR1 and CDR2 from the germline V gene are DFQATT and SNEGSKA (reference sequence). V lost 2 bases, J lost 1 base, and 12 bases lay in between. CDR3 protein: CSARLPTSSYEQYF. In DNA, the CDR3 is TGCAGTGCTAGACTACCGACAAGTTCCTACGAGCAGTACTTC.

This clonotype was detected many times. This may arise from a read error, as a much more abundant clone is one base away. The V and J genes are TRBV20-1 and TRBJ1-2; D is unclear. The CDR3 has 12 amino acids. Germline CDR1 is DFQATT and CDR2 is SNEGSKA (reference sequence). CDR3 loop: CSASRRNYGSTF. The CDR3, as DNA: TGCAGTGCTAGTCGCCGGAACTATGGCTCCACCTTC.

This clonotype came up many times. The chain combines TRBV29-1 with TRBJ2-7; D is undetermined. There are 12 residues in the CDR3. Germline CDR1 and CDR2: SQVTM and ANQGSEA. V was pared by 4 bases and J by 4 bases, with 11 bases between. The CDR3 sequence is CSVGNSVYEQYF. CDR3 sequence (DNA): TGCAGCGTTGGTAACAGCGTTTACGAGCAGTACTTC.

As concerns this clonotype: A much more abundant neighbour one base away suggests this may be a read error. This is likely a read error, given that the CDR3 carries no conserved phenylalanine or tryptophan at its end. CDR3 protein: CASSIQLAGADTQYL. DNA of the CDR3: TGTGCCAGCAGTATACAACTAGCGGGGGCAGATACGCAGTATCTT. V is TRBV12-3 or TRBV12-4 and J is TRBJ2-3; 11 bases align to TRBD2. J was trimmed by 4 bases and V by 5 bases; bases with no gene match: 5. The length of the CDR3 is 15 residues.

The CDR3, as DNA: TGTGCCAGCAGCTTAAGGGTCCCAGGGTCCTACGAGCAGTACTTC. Residues: CASSLRVPGSYEQYF. This sequence joins TRBV27 and TRBJ2-7; weak D call: TRBD1 (5 bases). V was trimmed by 6 bases and J by 1 base, leaving 16 bases between them. The CDR3 spans 15 residues. In germline, CDR1 is MNHEY, CDR2 SMNVEV (reference sequence).

This clonotype was observed at least ten times. The chain joins TRBV9 to TRBJ2-7; the match to TRBD1 covers 9 bases. Trimming at V came to 4 bases and at J to 3 bases, leaving 8 bases not matched to a gene. There are 15 residues in the CDR3. Germline values: CDR1 SGDLS, CDR2 YYNGEE. CDR3 region: CASSPTGQGVYEQYF. For the CDR3, the DNA is TGTGCCAGCAGCCCTACGGGACAGGGAGTCTACGAGCAGTACTTC.

The chain has TRBV6-6 and TRBJ1-1; 7 nucleotides line up with TRBD1. CDR1 is MNHNY, CDR2 SVGAGI, per germline (reference sequence). This CDR3 is 17 amino acids long. The V segment lost 6 bases and the J segment 0 bases; nucleotides outside the gene matches: 13. This CDR3 reads CASRINRGASMNTEAFF. The CDR3 DNA sequence: TGTGCCAGCAGGATTAACAGGGGAGCATCCATGAACACTGAAGCTTTCTTT.